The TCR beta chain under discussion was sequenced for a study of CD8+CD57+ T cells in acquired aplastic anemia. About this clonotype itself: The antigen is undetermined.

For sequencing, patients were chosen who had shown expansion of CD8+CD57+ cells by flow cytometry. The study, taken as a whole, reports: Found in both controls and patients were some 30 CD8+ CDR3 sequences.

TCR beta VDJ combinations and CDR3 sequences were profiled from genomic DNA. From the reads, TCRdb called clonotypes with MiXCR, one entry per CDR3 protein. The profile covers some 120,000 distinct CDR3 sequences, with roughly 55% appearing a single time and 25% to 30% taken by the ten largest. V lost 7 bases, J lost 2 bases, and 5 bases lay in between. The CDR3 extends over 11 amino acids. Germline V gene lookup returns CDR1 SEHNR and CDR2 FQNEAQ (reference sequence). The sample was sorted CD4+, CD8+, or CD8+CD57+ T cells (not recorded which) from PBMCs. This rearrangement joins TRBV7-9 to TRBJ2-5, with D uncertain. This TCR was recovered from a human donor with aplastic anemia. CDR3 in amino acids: CASTHQETQYF. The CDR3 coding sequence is TGTGCCAGCACCCATCAAGAGACCCAGTACTTC.